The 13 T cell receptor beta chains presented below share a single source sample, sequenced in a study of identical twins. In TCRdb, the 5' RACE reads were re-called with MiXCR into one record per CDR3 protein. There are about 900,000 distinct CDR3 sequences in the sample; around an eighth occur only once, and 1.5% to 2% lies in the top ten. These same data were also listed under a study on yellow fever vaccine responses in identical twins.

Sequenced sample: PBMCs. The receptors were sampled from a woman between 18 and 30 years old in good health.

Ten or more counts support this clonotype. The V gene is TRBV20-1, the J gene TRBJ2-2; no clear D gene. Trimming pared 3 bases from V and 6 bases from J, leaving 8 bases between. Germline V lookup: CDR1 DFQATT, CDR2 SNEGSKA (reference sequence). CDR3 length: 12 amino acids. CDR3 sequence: CSARDGSGELFF. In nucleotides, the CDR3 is TGCAGTGCTAGGGATGGTTCCGGGGAGCTGTTTTTT.

CDR3 in DNA: TGTGCCAGCAGCTTAGGCTTGTCCGCAGATACGCAGTATTTT. It specifies CASSLGLSADTQYF. The chain has TRBV7-7 and TRBJ2-3; D unclear. Germline-derived CDR1 and CDR2 are SSHAT and FNYEAQ (reference sequence). This CDR3 is 14 amino acids long. The V gene lost 1 base and the J gene lost 4 bases, with 9 bases spanning the gap.

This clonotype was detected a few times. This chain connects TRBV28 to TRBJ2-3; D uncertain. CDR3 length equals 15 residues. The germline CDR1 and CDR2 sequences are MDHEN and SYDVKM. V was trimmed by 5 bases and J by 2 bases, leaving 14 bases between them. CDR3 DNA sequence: TGTGCCAGCAGTGCGACTCCTTTCGTCACAGATACGCAGTATTTT. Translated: CASSATPFVTDTQYF.

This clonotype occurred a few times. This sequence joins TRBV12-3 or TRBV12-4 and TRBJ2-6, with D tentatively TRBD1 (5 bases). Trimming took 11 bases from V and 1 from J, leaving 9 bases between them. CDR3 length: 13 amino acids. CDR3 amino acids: CAGRGSGANVLTF. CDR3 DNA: TGTGCCGGTAGGGGTTCTGGGGCCAACGTCCTGACTTTC.

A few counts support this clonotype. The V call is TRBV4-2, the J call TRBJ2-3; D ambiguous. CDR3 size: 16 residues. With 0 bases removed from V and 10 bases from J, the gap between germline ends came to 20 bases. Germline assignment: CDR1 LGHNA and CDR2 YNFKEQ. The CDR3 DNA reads TGTGCCAGCAGCCAAGATTCGGTAGCTGGGGATTGGGCGCAGTATTTT. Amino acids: CASSQDSVAGDWAQYF.

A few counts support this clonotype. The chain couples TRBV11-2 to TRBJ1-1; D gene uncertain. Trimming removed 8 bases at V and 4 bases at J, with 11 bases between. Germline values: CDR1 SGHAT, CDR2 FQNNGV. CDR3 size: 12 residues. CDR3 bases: TGTGCCAGCTTGCGATTCGGCACTGAAGCTTTCTTT. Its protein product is CASLRFGTEAFF.

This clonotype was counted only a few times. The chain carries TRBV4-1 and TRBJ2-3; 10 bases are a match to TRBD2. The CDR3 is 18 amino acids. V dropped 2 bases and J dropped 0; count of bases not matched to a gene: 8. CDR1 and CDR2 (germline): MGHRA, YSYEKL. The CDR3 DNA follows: TGCGCCAGCAGCCAACTACCGGGACTAGCGATTAGCACAGATACGCAGTATTTT. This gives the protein CASSQLPGLAISTDTQYF.

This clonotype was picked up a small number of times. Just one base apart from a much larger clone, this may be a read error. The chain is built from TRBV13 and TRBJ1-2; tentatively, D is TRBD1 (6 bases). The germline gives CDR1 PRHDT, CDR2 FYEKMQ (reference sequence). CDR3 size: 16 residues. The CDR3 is CASSLDSNRVNYDYTF. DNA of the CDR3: TGTGCCAGCAGCTTAGATTCGAACAGGGTGAACTATGACTACACCTTC.

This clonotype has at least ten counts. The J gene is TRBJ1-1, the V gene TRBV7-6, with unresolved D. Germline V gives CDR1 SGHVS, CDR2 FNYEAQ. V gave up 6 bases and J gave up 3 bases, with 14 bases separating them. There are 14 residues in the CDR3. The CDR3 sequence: CASSSTRRHTEAFF. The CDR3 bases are TGTGCCAGCAGTTCTACCCGTAGGCACACTGAAGCTTTCTTT.

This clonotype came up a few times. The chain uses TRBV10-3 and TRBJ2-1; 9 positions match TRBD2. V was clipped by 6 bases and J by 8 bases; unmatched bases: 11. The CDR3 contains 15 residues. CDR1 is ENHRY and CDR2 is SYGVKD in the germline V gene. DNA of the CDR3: TGTGCCATCAGGACGAACAGACTAGCGGTGGATGAGCAGTTCTTC. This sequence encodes CAIRTNRLAVDEQFF.

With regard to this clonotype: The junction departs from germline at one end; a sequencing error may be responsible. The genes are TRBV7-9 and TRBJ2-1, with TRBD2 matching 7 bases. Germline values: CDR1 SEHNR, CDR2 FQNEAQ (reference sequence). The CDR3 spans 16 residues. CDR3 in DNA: TGTGCCTGCAGCCCGAGGGCTAGCGGCCTGTCCAATGAGCAGTTCTTC. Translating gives CACSPRASGLSNEQFF. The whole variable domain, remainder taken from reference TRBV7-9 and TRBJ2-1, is DTGVSQNPRHKITKRGQNVTFRCDPISEHNRLYWYRQTLGQGPEFLTYFQNEAQLEKSRLLSDRFSAERPKGSFSTLEIQRTEQGDSAMYLCACSPRASGLSNEQFFGPGTRLTVL.

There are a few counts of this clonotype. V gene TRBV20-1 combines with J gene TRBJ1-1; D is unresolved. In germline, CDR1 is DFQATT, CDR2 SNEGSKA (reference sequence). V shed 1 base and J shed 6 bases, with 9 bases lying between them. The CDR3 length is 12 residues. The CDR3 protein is CSARGQVAEAFF. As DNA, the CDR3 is TGCAGTGCTAGAGGGCAAGTCGCTGAAGCTTTCTTT.

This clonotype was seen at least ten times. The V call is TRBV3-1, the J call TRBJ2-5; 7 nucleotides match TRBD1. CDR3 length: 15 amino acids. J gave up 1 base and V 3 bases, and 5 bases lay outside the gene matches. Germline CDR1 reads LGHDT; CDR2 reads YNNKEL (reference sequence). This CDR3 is CASSHNRGSQETQYF. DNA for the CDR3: TGTGCCAGCAGCCACAACAGGGGATCCCAAGAGACCCAGTACTTC.